The TCR beta chain under discussion was sequenced for a study of shared clonotypes between healthy human individuals. Points from the study as a whole: The study drew on few donors, limiting represented genetic and exposure-history diversity.

Each subset's genomic DNA was split evenly across several immunoSEQ plates. Methods used by the authors: For the immunoSEQ data, sequences were junction-only without quality scores, so filtering differed. Assay: immunoSEQ multiplex PCR; the TCRdb copy retains only in-frame clones and omits some. V, J and clone size derive from that table, while D and trimming were established from the DNA sequence. The sample lists roughly 2 million clones, roughly 94% occurring once. The naive CD8 population came from CD45RO-negative cells selected for CCR7, without terminally differentiated effector memory CD45RA+ cells. Healthy adults negative for HIV, lacking recent acute infections or vaccinations, served as donors. As concerns this clone: Its matching antigen is unknown.

The sequence was collected from a young man in good health. Sequencing was carried out using naive CD8+ T cells sorted from blood.

CDR3 region: CASSYTTGLTEAFF. The DNA of the CDR3 is TGTGCCAGCAGTTACACTACAGGGCTCACTGAAGCTTTCTTT. The chain uses TRBV6-6 and TRBJ1-1; the D gene is possibly TRBD1 (6 bases). The CDR3 extends over 14 amino acids. Trimming took 2 bases from V and 4 from J, leaving 11 bases between them. Germline values: CDR1 MNHNY, CDR2 SVGAGI (reference sequence).